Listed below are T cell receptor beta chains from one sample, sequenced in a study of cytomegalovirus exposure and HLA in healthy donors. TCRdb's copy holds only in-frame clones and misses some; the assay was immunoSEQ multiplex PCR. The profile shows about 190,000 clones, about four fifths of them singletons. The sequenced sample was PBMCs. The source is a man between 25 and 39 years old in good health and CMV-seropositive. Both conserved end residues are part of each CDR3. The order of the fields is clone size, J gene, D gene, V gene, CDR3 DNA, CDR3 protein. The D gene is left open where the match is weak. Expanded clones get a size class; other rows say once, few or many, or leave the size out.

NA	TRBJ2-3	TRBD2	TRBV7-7	TGTGCTAGCAGCTTAGAGGGAGCGGGGGGCACAGATACGCAGTATTTT	CASSLEGAGGTDTQYF
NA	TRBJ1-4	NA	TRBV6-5	TGTGCCAGCAGTTTCACAGGGTGGGAAAAACTGTTTTTT	CASSFTGWEKLFF
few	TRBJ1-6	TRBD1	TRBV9	TGTGCCAGCAGCGTAGATGACAGGGAAAATTCACCCCTCCACTTT	CASSVDDRENSPLHF
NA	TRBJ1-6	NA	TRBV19	TGTGCCAGCCGACAGACGAATAATTCACCCCTCCACTTT	CASRQTNNSPLHF
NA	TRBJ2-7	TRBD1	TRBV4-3	TGCGCCAGCAGCCAAGCAACGGGACAGCTGATCTACGAGCAGTACTTC	CASSQATGQLIYEQYF
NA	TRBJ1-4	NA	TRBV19	TGTGCCAGTAGTATGGAGGCGATTAGAGAAAAACTGTTTTTT	CASSMEAIREKLFF
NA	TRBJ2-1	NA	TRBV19	TGTGCCACGTCTTACTCCTACAATGAGCAGTTCTTC	CATSYSYNEQFF
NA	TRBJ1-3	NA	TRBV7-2	TGTGCCAGCAGCTCTACTGGAAACACCATATATTTT	CASSSTGNTIYF
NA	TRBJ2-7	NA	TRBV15	TGTGCCACCAGCAGAGGTCGGGACACCCGAGGGAGCGGGCAGTACTTC	CATSRGRDTRGSGQYF
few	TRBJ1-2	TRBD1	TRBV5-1	TGCGCCAGCAGCCCCGGACAGGGGGCGAATGGCTACACCTTC	CASSPGQGANGYTF
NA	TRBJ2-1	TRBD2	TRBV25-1	TGTGCCAGCAGTGGAATTAGCGGGAGCAACAATGAGCAGTTCTTC	CASSGISGSNNEQFF
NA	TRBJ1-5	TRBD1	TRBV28	TGTGCCAGCAGTTTCATCAGGGGGCAGGTAAAAGGCAATCAGCCCCAGCATTTT	CASSFIRGQVKGNQPQHF
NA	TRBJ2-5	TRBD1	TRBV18	TGTGCCAGCTTCCGACAGGGGCAAGAGACCCAGTACTTC	CASFRQGQETQYF
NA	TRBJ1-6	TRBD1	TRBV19	TGTGCCAGTACCCTCTTTGACAGGGGGAATTCACCCCTCCACTTT	CASTLFDRGNSPLHF
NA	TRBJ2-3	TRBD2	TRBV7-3	TGTGCCAGCAGCTTCCGACTAGCGGGAGGGACCACGGCCCCCACAGATACGCAGTATTTT	CASSFRLAGGTTAPTDTQYF
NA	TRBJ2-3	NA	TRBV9	TGTGCCAGCAGCGTAGACGGCGGGGCAAGCACAGATACGCAGTATTTT	CASSVDGGASTDTQYF
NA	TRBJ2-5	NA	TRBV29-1	TGCAGCGTTGAAGATACAGGGTTGGAGACCCAGTACTTC	CSVEDTGLETQYF
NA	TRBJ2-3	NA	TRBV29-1	TGCAGCGTTGAAATGGGGCTCAGCACAGATACGCAGTATTTT	CSVEMGLSTDTQYF
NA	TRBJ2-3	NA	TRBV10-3	TGTGCCATCAGTGAGTCGGAGGGCAGCCCTAATACGCAGTATTTT	CAISESEGSPNTQYF
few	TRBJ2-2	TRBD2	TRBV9	TGTGCCAGCAGCGTAGCCCTTGAACTGAGCGGGGGGGCGAACACCGGGGAGCTGTTTTTT	CASSVALELSGGANTGELFF